This is a list of T cell receptor beta chains from one sample in a study of T cells after yellow fever vaccination. A single record per CDR3 protein comes from TCRdb applying MiXCR to the 5' RACE reads. The sample yields 450,000 to 600,000 distinct CDR3 sequences, approximately 13% seen once. Source: PBMCs, taken on the day of the yellow fever booster vaccination. These receptors originate from a man aged 25-45 years who received the YFV17D yellow fever vaccine. Each CDR3 is given with its conserved first and last residue. The D gene is left open where the match is weak. Clone size is given for some rows only: seen once, a few or many times, or a class if the clone is expanded.

d_call j_call v_call clone_size cdr3_aa cdr3_nt
- TRBJ2-6 TRBV12-3/TRBV12-4 few CASSSSANVLTF -
- TRBJ2-1 TRBV5-1 few CASSLAGGGLTRVAEQFF TGCGCCAGCAGCTTGGCCGGGGGCGGTCTCACCCGGGTGGCTGAGCAGTTCTTC
TRBD2 TRBJ2-2 TRBV6-2/TRBV6-3 - CASSVAGSITGELFF TGTGCCAGCAGCGTAGCGGGAAGTATCACCGGGGAGCTGTTTTTT
TRBD2 TRBJ2-1 TRBV7-3 - CASSLTGLAGYNEQFF TGTGCCAGCAGCTTAACGGGACTAGCGGGGTACAATGAGCAGTTCTTC
TRBD2 TRBJ2-1 TRBV28 few CASREGTSMNEQFF TGTGCCAGCAGAGAGGGGACTAGCATGAATGAGCAGTTCTTC
- TRBJ2-4 TRBV20-1 many CSAPVPTIGRENIQYF TGCAGTGCTCCGGTACCCACCATAGGAAGGGAAAACATTCAGTACTTC
- TRBJ2-1 TRBV19 - CASSIRGTYNEQFF TGTGCCAGTAGTATAAGGGGGACGTACAATGAGCAGTTCTTC
TRBD1 TRBJ1-5 TRBV28 - CASIPGQCYQPQHF TGTGCCAGCATCCCGGGACAGTGTTATCAGCCCCAGCATTTT
- TRBJ2-1 TRBV9 - CASSVEKEIYNEQFF TGTGCCAGCAGCGTAGAAAAGGAGATCTACAATGAGCAGTTCTTC
TRBD1 TRBJ2-5 TRBV28 - CASDSRGTGPKETQYF TGTGCCAGCGATTCCAGGGGGACAGGCCCGAAGGAGACCCAGTACTTC
- TRBJ1-5 TRBV20-1 few CSARESRGNINQPQHF TGCAGTGCTAGAGAGAGCAGGGGCAATATCAATCAGCCCCAGCATTTT
TRBD2 TRBJ2-7 TRBV20-1 - CSARYPLAGDYEQYF TGCAGTGCTAGATATCCACTAGCGGGAGACTACGAGCAGTACTTC
- TRBJ1-5 TRBV27 few CASSRGGGPNQPQHF TGTGCCAGCAGTAGAGGCGGAGGGCCGAATCAGCCCCAGCATTTT
TRBD2 TRBJ2-1 TRBV20-1 - CSARALAGKSSYNEQFF TGCAGTGCTAGAGCTCTAGCGGGAAAGAGCTCCTACAATGAGCAGTTCTTC
- TRBJ2-3 TRBV5-1 few CASSLEGPTDTQYF TGCGCCAGCAGCTTGGAGGGACCCACAGATACGCAGTATTTT
- TRBJ2-7 TRBV27 - CASSRMVGEQYF TGTGCCAGCAGCCGAATGGTAGGCGAGCAGTACTTC